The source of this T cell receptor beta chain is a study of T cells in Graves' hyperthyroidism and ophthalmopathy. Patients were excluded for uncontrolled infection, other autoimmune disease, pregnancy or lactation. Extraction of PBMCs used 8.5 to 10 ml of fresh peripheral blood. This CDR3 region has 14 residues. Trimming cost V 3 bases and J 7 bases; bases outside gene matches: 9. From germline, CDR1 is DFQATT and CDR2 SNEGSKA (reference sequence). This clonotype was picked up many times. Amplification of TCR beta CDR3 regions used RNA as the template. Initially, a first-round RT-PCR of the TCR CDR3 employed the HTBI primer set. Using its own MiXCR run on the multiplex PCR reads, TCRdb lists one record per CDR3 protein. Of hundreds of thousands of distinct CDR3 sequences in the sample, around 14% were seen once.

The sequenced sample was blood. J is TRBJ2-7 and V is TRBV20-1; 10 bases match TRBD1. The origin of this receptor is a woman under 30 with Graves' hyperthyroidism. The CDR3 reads CSARRDRGSREQYF. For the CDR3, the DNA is TGCAGTGCTAGGCGGGACAGGGGTTCTCGTGAGCAGTACTTC.